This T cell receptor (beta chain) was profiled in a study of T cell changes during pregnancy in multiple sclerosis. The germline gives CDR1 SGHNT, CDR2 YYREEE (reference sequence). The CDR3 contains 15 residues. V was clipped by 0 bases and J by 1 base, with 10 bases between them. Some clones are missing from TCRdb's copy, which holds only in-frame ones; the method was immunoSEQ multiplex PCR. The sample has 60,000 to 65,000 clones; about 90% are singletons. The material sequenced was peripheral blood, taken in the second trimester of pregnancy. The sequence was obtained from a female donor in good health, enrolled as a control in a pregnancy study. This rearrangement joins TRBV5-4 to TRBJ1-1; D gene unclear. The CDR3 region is CASSLGGSRNTEAFF. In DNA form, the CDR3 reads TGTGCCAGCAGCTTGGGAGGCTCACGGAACACTGAAGCTTTCTTT.